This T cell receptor (beta chain) was documented in a study of T-cell memory formation after mild COVID-19. This clonotype was seen many times. Trimming stripped 7 bases from V and 1 base from J, with 19 bases between. In germline, CDR1 is SGHVS, CDR2 FNYEAQ. This CDR3 has 16 residues. Constant-segment primers served in 5'RACE that generated TCR alpha and TCR beta cDNA libraries bearing sample barcodes and UMIs. In TCRdb, the 5' RACE reads were re-called with MiXCR into one record per CDR3 protein. The sample holds about 350,000 distinct CDR3 sequences, over 13% seen once. Sequenced: PBMCs or a T cell subset sorted from them (not recorded which). The V and J genes are TRBV7-6 and TRBJ2-5; D may be TRBD2 (6 bases). The clonotype was recovered from a man younger than 35 who had mild COVID-19 (a few samples of this study predate the infection). Cell type and time point are not known. CDR3 bases: TGTGCCAGCATCCCTCGCGGGGATAGCGGCCAAGAGACCCAGTACTTC. Its translation is CASIPRGDSGQETQYF.